Reported below is one TCR beta chain. This specimen belongs to a study of blood T cell repertoires in COVID-19. The overall study: Sites in the United States, Italy and Spain provided acute and convalescent COVID-19 samples.

V was shortened by 10 bases and J by 7 bases, with 13 bases between the two germline ends. Per germline, CDR1 MDHEN and CDR2 SYDVKM. The CDR3 is 11 amino acids. In the authors' workflow: Amplified reference gene primers provided the basis for estimating nucleated cell counts. Generated by immunoSEQ multiplex PCR, the TCRdb table keeps only in-frame clones and is missing some. The V and J calls and clone size are taken from that table; D and trimming were inferred from the DNA. The sample includes 9,500 to 15,000 clones, approximately 73% of them seen just once. V gene TRBV28 combines with J gene TRBJ1-2; the D is unclear. This clonotype was sampled from a human donor in a cohort sampled during active COVID-19. Sequenced: peripheral blood. The CDR3 region is CATEQNGGYTF. The CDR3 DNA is TGTGCCACCGAACAGAACGGTGGCTACACCTTC.